This record concerns one T cell receptor beta chain sequence. Sequencing used immunoSEQ multiplex PCR; TCRdb keeps in-frame clones, though not all of them. The table includes fewer than 85,000 clones, almost 95% detected once. These data belong to a study of control samples from healthy donors and cancer patients. This clonotype was obtained from a woman aged 60-75 years in good health. The sample consisted of blood.

CDR3 sequence reads: CASGDRGTSFNTEAFF. The CDR3 region has the DNA TGTGCCAGTGGGGACAGAGGGACATCATTCAACACTGAAGCTTTCTTT. The genes are TRBV19 and TRBJ1-1; 7 bases line up with TRBD1. Looked up from germline, CDR1 is LNHDA and CDR2 is SQIVND (reference sequence). The trim removed 8 bases at V and 2 bases at J, leaving 14 bases unmatched. The CDR3 consists of 16 residues.